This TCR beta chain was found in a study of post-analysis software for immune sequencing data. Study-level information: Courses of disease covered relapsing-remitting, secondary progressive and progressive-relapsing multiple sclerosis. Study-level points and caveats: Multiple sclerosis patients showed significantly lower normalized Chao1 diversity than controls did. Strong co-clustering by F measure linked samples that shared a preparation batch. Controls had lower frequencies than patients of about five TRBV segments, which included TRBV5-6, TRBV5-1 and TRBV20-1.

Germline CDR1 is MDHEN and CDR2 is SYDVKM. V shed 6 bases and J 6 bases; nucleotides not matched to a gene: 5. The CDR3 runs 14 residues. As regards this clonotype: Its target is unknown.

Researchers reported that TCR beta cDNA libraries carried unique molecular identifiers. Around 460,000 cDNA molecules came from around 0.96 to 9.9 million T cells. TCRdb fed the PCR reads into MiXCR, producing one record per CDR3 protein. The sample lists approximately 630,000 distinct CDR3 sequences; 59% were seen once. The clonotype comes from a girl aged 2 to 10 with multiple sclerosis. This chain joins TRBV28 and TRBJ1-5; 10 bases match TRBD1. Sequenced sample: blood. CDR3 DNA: TGTGCCAGCAGCCGGACAGGGGGTGTTCAGCCCCAGCATTTT. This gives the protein CASSRTGGVQPQHF.